Sequencing of this T cell receptor beta chain was carried out in a study of CD8 T cells in Susac syndrome. CD8+ and CD4+ T cells from blood underwent TCR beta sequencing. While CD8+ and CD4+ T cells were isolated negatively, TEMRA cells were enriched by FACS. A quantity of about 0.45 to 1 ug RNA underwent reverse transcription using random hexamers. The authors amplified TCR beta CDR3 across 54 Vbeta and 13 Jbeta using immunoSEQ multiplex PCR. TCRdb re-called the immunoSEQ multiplex PCR reads through MiXCR, storing one row per CDR3 protein. The sample carries around 270,000 distinct CDR3 sequences, roughly 85% recorded once. The TCR originated in a human donor with multiple sclerosis. Sequenced: CD8+ T cells from PBMCs.

This CDR3 reads CATSDPTGTDTQYF. The CDR3 DNA reads as TGTGCCACCAGTGACCCGACAGGGACAGATACGCAGTATTTT. The V call is TRBV24-1, the J call TRBJ2-3; 7 bases are a match to TRBD1. V trimming: 4 bases; J trimming: 3 bases; junction bases outside the gene matches: 3. The germline V gene has CDR1 KGHDR and CDR2 SFDVKD. The CDR3 is 14 amino acids.